The 17 T cell receptor beta chains below were found in one sample sequenced in a study of CD8+CD57+ T cells in acquired aplastic anemia. The sequenced patients had an expansion of CD8+CD57+ cells seen by flow cytometry. Genomic DNA, serving as template, underwent TCR beta VDJ and CDR3 profiling. Via MiXCR, TCRdb re-called the reads, giving one row per CDR3 protein. The repertoire holds 250,000 or so distinct CDR3 sequences, with approximately 45% as singletons. Sequencing was performed on sorted CD4+, CD8+, or CD8+CD57+ T cells (not recorded which) from PBMCs. The receptors come from a human donor with aplastic anemia.

The rearrangement uses TRBV10-3 and TRBJ2-1; D is unclear. The V end was cut by 5 bases, the J end by 8 bases, with 16 bases between. The CDR3 sequence is 14 residues long. Germline V gene sequence: CDR1 ENHRY, CDR2 SYGVKD. The CDR3 spells CAISYSPGWDEQFF. Here the CDR3 DNA reads TGTGCCATCAGTTACTCTCCAGGATGGGATGAGCAGTTCTTC.

CDR3 nucleotide sequence: TGCGCCAGCAGCCAAGAAGGGTACACCGGGGAGCTGTTTTTT. It codes for CASSQEGYTGELFF. The V call is TRBV4-1, the J call TRBJ2-2; D call uncertain. The germline CDR1 and CDR2 sequences are MGHRA and YSYEKL. The length of the CDR3 is 14 residues. With 0 bases removed from V and 3 bases from J, the gap between germline ends came to 5 bases.

This clonotype has ten or more counts. The V call is TRBV7-6, the J call TRBJ1-1, with 7 bases identical to TRBD1. Germline CDR1 and CDR2: SGHVS and FNYEAQ. J was trimmed by 1 base and V by 5 bases; bases with no gene match: 7. This CDR3 spans 15 amino acids. DNA for the CDR3: TGTGCCAGCAGCGATCCCGGGACAGCGAACACTGAAGCTTTCTTT. This encodes CASSDPGTANTEAFF.

This clonotype was seen a handful of times. The V call is TRBV27, the J call TRBJ2-1; TRBD2 aligns across 13 bases. CDR1 is MNHEY and CDR2 is SMNVEV in the germline V gene (reference sequence). The CDR3 is 15 amino acids. Losses at the gene ends were 5 bases for V and 7 bases for J; bases not matched to a gene: 5. DNA of the CDR3: TGTGCCAGCAGTCCTACTAGCGGGGGGGCGAATGAGCAGTTCTTC. It translates to CASSPTSGGANEQFF.

In regard to this clonotype: A much bigger clone sits one base away, suggesting this may be a read error. The genes are TRBV11-2 and TRBJ2-1, with 7 bases aligning to TRBD2. This CDR3 is built from 16 residues. Per the germline V gene, CDR1 is SGHAT and CDR2 is FQNNGV. The CDR3: CASSLVAPSGLNGQFF. The CDR3 DNA reads as TGTGCCAGCAGCTTAGTTGCGCCTAGCGGCCTCAATGGGCAGTTCTTC. Based on the CDR3 plus reference TRBV11-2 and TRBJ2-1, the full variable domain is EAGVAQSPRYKIIEKRQSVAFWCNPISGHATLYWYQQILGQGPKLLIQFQNNGVVDDSQLPKDRFSAERLKGVDSTLKIQPAKLEDSAVYLCASSLVAPSGLNGQFFGPGTRLTVL.

Points on this clonotype: This could be a read error, since a much larger clone is one nucleotide away. The chain couples TRBV12-5 to TRBJ1-2; D is perhaps TRBD1 (6 bases). The germline gives CDR1 LGHNT, CDR2 FRNRAP. This CDR3 region has 13 residues. The CDR3 region is CASDHGTRYGYAF. Here the CDR3 DNA reads TGTGCTAGTGACCACGGGACACGCTATGGCTACGCCTTC.

This chain connects TRBV20-1 to TRBJ1-5; perhaps TRBD1 as D (5 bases). With 1 base removed from V and 5 bases from J, the gap between germline ends came to 12 bases. The CDR3 length is 14 residues. The V gene's germline CDR1 is DFQATT and CDR2 SNEGSKA (reference sequence). The CDR3 protein is CSARGDSPHQPQHF. DNA for the CDR3: TGCAGTGCTAGAGGAGACAGTCCTCATCAGCCCCAGCATTTT.

The genes are TRBV6-6 and TRBJ1-6; maybe TRBD1 (6 bases). Per the germline V gene, CDR1 is MNHNY and CDR2 is SVGAGI (reference sequence). Trimming took off 9 bases at V and 9 bases at J, with 21 bases between the two ends. The CDR3 consists of 15 residues. The CDR3 is CASSPDSPFFSPLHF. For the CDR3, the DNA is TGTGCCAGTAGCCCGGACAGCCCATTTTTTTCACCCCTCCACTTT.

The chain joins TRBV5-5 to TRBJ2-7; 7 bases line up with TRBD1. V dropped 4 bases and J dropped 7; count of bases not matched to a gene: 11. The CDR3 is made up of 14 amino acids. Germline V lookup: CDR1 SGHKS, CDR2 YYEKEE (reference sequence). CDR3 nucleotides: TGTGCCAGCAGCCACCCGACTCGACAGGGAGAGCAGTACTTC. Its protein product is CASSHPTRQGEQYF. The whole variable domain, remainder taken from reference TRBV5-5 and TRBJ2-7, is DAGVTQSPTHLIKTRGQQVTLRCSPISGHKSVSWYQQVLGQGPQFIFQYYEKEERGRGNFPDRFSARQFPNYSSELNVNALLLGDSALYLCASSHPTRQGEQYFGPGTRLTVT.

This clonotype was counted ten times or more. The chain has TRBV19 and TRBJ2-3, with TRBD2 as a possible D gene (6 bases). Trimming removed 6 bases from V and 0 bases from J, with 19 bases in between. The germline gives CDR1 LNHDA, CDR2 SQIVND (reference sequence). The CDR3 extends over 17 amino acids. CDR3 residues: CASSPRSAGLSTDTQYF. In nucleotides, the CDR3 is TGTGCCAGTAGCCCCCGGAGTGCGGGGCTAAGCACAGATACGCAGTATTTT.

This clonotype has a count of ten or more. The chain uses TRBV4-3 and TRBJ2-7, with 7 bases fitting TRBD1. Germline V gene sequence: CDR1 LGHNA, CDR2 YSLEER. Trimming took 0 bases from V and 4 from J; bases not matched to a gene: 6. The CDR3 runs 15 residues. The CDR3 DNA reads as TGCGCCAGCAGCCAAGAGTCAGGGGGACGGTACGAGCAGTACTTC. Translated: CASSQESGGRYEQYF.

This clonotype was seen just once. Since a much larger clone is just one base distant, this may be a read error. The chain is built from TRBV4-3 and TRBJ2-5; D may match TRBD1 or TRBD2 (5 bases each). This CDR3 has 13 residues. In germline, CDR1 is LGHNA, CDR2 YSLEER. This CDR3 reads CASSQEGVEIQYF. CDR3 sequence (DNA): TGCGCCAGCAGCCAAGAGGGGGTGGAGATCCAGTACTTC.

The table lists this clonotype with many counts. This chain links TRBV5-6 with TRBJ1-1; 7 nucleotides match TRBD1. CDR3 length equals 14 residues. CDR1 SGHDT and CDR2 YYEEEE come from the germline V gene. With V trimmed by 4 bases and J by 3 bases, 6 bases remained unmatched. The CDR3 reads CASSQGQVDTEAFF. CDR3 nucleotides: TGTGCCAGCAGCCAAGGACAGGTGGACACTGAAGCTTTCTTT.

This clonotype was seen ten or more times. V is TRBV19 and J is TRBJ1-1; D is undetermined. Germline assignment: CDR1 LNHDA and CDR2 SQIVND (reference sequence). Between the trimmed V and J ends, which lost 4 bases and 1 base, there was a span of 4 bases. The CDR3 has 12 residues. CDR3 bases: TGTGCCAGTAGTACCGGGAACACTGAAGCTTTCTTT. It translates to CASSTGNTEAFF.

This clonotype was seen a handful of times. The chain uses TRBV7-2 and TRBJ2-5; D is possibly TRBD2 (5 bases). V dropped 2 bases and J dropped 1 base, with 17 bases sitting between them. The germline gives CDR1 SGHTA, CDR2 FQGNSA. The CDR3 extends over 17 amino acids. The CDR3 DNA reads as TGTGCCAGCAGCTTACGGGGATGGGGTGGGCCCCAAGAGACCCAGTACTTC. The encoded protein is CASSLRGWGGPQETQYF.

The chain recombines TRBV7-6 with TRBJ2-7, with D perhaps given as TRBD1 or TRBD2 (5 bases each). Gene TRBJ2-5 matches the end of the DNA better, so the J call may be wrong. Germline assignment: CDR1 SGHVS and CDR2 FNYEAQ. The CDR3 covers 15 residues. The DNA of the CDR3 is TGTGCCAGCAGCCCAAGGACTGGGGCAGGGGAGACCCAGTACTTC. This sequence encodes CASSPRTGAGETQYF.

The J gene is TRBJ1-1, the V gene TRBV19, with TRBD1 as a possible D gene (6 bases). The CDR3 spans 16 residues. The V end lost 3 bases, the J end lost 5 bases, and 19 bases lay between the germline ends. The germline V gene encodes CDR1 LNHDA and CDR2 SQIVND (reference sequence). CDR3 bases: TGTGCCAGTAGTATTGGGGGTGGGGGCCGGAGAACTGAAGCTTTCTTT. It encodes CASSIGGGGRRTEAFF.